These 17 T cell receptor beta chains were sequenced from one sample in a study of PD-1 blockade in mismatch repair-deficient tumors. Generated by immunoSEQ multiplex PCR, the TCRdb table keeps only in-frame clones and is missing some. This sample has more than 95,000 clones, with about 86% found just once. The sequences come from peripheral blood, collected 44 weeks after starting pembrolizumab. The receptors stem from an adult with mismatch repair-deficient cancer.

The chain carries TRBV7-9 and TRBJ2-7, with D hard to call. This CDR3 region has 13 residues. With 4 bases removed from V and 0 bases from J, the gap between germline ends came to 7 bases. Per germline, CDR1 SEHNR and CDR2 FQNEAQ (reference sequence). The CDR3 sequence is CASSSRTSYEQYF. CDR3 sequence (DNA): TGTGCCAGCAGCTCTCGGACCTCCTACGAGCAGTACTTC.

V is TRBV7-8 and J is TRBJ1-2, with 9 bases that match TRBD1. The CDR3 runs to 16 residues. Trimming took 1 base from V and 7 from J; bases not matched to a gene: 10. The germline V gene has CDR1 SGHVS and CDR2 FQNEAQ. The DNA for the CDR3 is TGTGCCAGCAGCTTAGGGCGGACAGGGGCCAGCGGTGGCTACACCTTC. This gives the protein CASSLGRTGASGGYTF.

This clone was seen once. The DNA of the CDR3 is TGTGCCAGCAGCTTAGATATCCGAAGACAGTCCGGAAACACCATATATTTT. It encodes CASSLDIRRQSGNTIYF. The chain carries TRBV7-9 and TRBJ1-3; D perhaps matches TRBD1 (5 bases). Trimming took 1 base from V and 4 from J, leaving 17 bases between them. The CDR3 is made up of 17 amino acids. CDR1 SEHNR and CDR2 FQNEAQ come from the germline V gene (reference sequence).

For the CDR3, the DNA is TGCAGCGTTGGAAGCGATCCGGTAGATACGCAGTATTTT. It codes for CSVGSDPVDTQYF. The chain couples TRBV29-1 to TRBJ2-3; D remains unclear. From germline, CDR1 is SQVTM and CDR2 ANQGSEA. The CDR3 sequence is 13 residues long. V lost 4 bases, J lost 5 bases, and 13 bases lay in between.

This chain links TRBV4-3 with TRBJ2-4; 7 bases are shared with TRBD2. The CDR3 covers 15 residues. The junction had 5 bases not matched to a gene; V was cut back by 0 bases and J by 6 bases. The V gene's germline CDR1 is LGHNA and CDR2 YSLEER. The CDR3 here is CASSQDSWEGNIQYF. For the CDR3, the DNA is TGCGCCAGCAGCCAAGATTCTTGGGAGGGAAACATTCAGTACTTC.

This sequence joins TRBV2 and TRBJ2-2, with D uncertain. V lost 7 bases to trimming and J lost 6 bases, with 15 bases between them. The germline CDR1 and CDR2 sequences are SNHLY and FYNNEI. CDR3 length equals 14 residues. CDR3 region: CASTDILSPGELFF. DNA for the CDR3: TGTGCCAGCACCGACATTTTGAGTCCCGGGGAGCTGTTTTTT.

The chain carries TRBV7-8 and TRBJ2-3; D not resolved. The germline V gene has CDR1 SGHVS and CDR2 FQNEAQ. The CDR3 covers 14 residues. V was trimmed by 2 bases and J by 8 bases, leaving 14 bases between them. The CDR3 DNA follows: TGTGCCAGCAGCTTAACCTATTCTTCCAGTACGCAGTATTTT. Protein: CASSLTYSSSTQYF.

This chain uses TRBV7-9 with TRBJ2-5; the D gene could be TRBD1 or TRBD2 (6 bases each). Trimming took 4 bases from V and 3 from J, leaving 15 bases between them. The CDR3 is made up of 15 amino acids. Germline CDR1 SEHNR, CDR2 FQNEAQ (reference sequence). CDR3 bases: TGTGCCAGCAGCTCGAAGGGGGGAGGTGAAGAGACCCAGTACTTC. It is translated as CASSSKGGGEETQYF. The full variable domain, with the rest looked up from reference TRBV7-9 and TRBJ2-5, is DTGVSQNPRHKITKRGQNVTFRCDPISEHNRLYWYRQTLGQGPEFLTYFQNEAQLEKSRLLSDRFSAERPKGSFSTLEIQRTEQGDSAMYLCASSSKGGGEETQYFGPGTRLLVL.

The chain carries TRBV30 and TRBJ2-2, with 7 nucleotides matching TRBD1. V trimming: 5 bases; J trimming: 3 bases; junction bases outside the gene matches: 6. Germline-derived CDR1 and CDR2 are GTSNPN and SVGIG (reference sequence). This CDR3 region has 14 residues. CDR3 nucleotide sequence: TGTGCCTGGCACCGGGACAGCTACACCGGGGAGCTGTTTTTT. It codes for CAWHRDSYTGELFF.

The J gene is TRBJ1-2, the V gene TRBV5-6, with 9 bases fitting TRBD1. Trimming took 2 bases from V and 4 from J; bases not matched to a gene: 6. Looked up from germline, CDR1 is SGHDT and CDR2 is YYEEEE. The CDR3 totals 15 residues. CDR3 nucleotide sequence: TGTGCCAGCAGCTTCGAAACAGGGGGCCTCTATGGCTACACCTTC. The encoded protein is CASSFETGGLYGYTF.

The CDR3 region has the DNA TGTGCCAGCAGCTCCCCCACAGGGCCCTACGAGCAGTACTTC. It yields the protein CASSSPTGPYEQYF. The J gene is TRBJ2-7, the V gene TRBV7-9, with D perhaps TRBD1 (6 bases). Germline lookup yields CDR1 SEHNR and CDR2 FQNEAQ (reference sequence). This CDR3 is built from 14 residues. Between the trimmed V and J ends, which lost 4 bases and 2 bases, there was a span of 12 bases. Together with reference TRBV7-9 and TRBJ2-7, the CDR3 gives the full variable domain: DTGVSQNPRHKITKRGQNVTFRCDPISEHNRLYWYRQTLGQGPEFLTYFQNEAQLEKSRLLSDRFSAERPKGSFSTLEIQRTEQGDSAMYLCASSSPTGPYEQYFGPGTRLTVT.

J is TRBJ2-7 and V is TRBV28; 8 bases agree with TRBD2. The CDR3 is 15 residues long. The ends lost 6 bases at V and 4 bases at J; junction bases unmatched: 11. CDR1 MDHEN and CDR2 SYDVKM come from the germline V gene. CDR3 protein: CASSSSGSPVYEQYF. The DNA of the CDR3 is TGTGCCAGCAGCTCAAGCGGGAGTCCCGTTTACGAGCAGTACTTC.

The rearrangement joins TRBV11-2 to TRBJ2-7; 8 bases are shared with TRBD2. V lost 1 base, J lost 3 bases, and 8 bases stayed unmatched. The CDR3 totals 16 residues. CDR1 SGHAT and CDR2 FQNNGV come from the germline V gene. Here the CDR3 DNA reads TGTGCCAGCAGCTTAGTCCCTACGGGGGGGTTCTACGAGCAGTACTTC. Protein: CASSLVPTGGFYEQYF.

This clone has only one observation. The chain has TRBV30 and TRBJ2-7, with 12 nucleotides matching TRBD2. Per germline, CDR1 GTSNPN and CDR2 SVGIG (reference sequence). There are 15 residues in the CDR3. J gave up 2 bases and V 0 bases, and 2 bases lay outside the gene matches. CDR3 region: CAWSVRTSGTYEQYF. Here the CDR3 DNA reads TGTGCCTGGAGTGTACGGACTAGCGGGACCTACGAGCAGTACTTC.

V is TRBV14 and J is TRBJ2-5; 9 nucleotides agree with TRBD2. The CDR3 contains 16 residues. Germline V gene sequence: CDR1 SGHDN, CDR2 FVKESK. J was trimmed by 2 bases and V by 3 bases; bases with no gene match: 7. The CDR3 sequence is CASSHSGTSWQETQYF. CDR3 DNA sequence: TGTGCCAGCAGCCACTCAGGGACTAGCTGGCAAGAGACCCAGTACTTC.

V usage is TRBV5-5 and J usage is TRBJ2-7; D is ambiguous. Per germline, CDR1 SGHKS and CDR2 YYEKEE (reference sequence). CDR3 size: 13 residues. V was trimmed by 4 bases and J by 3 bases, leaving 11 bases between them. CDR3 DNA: TGTGCCAGCAGCCCCCTCGGCGGCTACGAGCAGTACTTC. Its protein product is CASSPLGGYEQYF. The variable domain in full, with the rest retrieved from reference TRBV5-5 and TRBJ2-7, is DAGVTQSPTHLIKTRGQQVTLRCSPISGHKSVSWYQQVLGQGPQFIFQYYEKEERGRGNFPDRFSARQFPNYSSELNVNALLLGDSALYLCASSPLGGYEQYFGPGTRLTVT.

In DNA form, the CDR3 reads TGTGCCAGCAGCTACACGGGGGGGGAGACCCAGTACTTC. Translating it yields CASSYTGGETQYF. This chain links TRBV11-2 with TRBJ2-5, with TRBD2 identical over 8 bases. This CDR3 has 13 residues. Germline assignment: CDR1 SGHAT and CDR2 FQNNGV. The junction had 3 bases not matched to a gene; V was cut back by 4 bases and J by 5 bases.